The T cell receptor (beta chain) under discussion was sequenced for a study of post-analysis software for immune sequencing data. Study as a whole: The cohort encompassed relapsing-remitting, secondary progressive and progressive-relapsing multiple sclerosis disease courses. Study-wide results and limits: Under the F measure, samples that were prepared in one batch clustered strongly together. Compared with controls, patients showed significantly lower normalized Chao1 diversity. In patients, TRBV5-6, TRBV5-1 and TRBV20-1 belonged to several TRBV segments found more frequently than in controls.

Every TCR beta cDNA library bore unique molecular identifiers. T cells numbering about 0.9 to 10 million yielded cDNA molecules that totaled some 500,000. MiXCR was run by TCRdb on the PCR reads, yielding one entry per CDR3 protein. The sample carries hundreds of thousands of distinct CDR3 sequences, over 45% recorded once. Germline V gives CDR1 MGHRA, CDR2 YSYEKL. CDR3 length equals 17 residues. With V trimmed by 0 bases and J by 2 bases, 7 bases remained unmatched. This clonotype was detected only a few times. Antigen specificity is unknown. The sequence was collected from a girl aged 2 to 10 with multiple sclerosis. Sequencing was carried out using blood. The J gene is TRBJ2-1, the V gene TRBV4-1; 7 bases fit TRBD1. The CDR3 nucleotides read TGCGCCAGCAGCCAAGATCTGGGACAGATGACCTACAATGAGCAGTTCTTC. Protein product: CASSQDLGQMTYNEQFF.